A selection of T cell receptor beta chains follows, all from one sample in a study of human T cells and chemical hapten exposure. TCRdb processed the RACE reads anew with MiXCR; each CDR3 protein has one entry. Among about 130,000 distinct CDR3 sequences listed, more than 7.5% were seen once. The source material was whole blood. These receptors were obtained from a male donor in good health. Some clones in this sample may be carry-over from other donors' samples. The CDR3 runs from the conserved cysteine through the conserved F or W. Each record gives: D gene, J gene, V gene, clone size, CDR3 protein, CDR3 DNA. D genes are given only for firm matches. Size is omitted from some rows. Given values are once, few, many or a class for expanded clones.

d_gene: .; j_gene: TRBJ2-3; v_gene: TRBV11-2; abundance: many; CDR3aa: CASSFSGGPDTQYF; CDR3nt: TGTGCCAGCAGCTTCTCCGGGGGTCCAGATACGCAGTATTTT
d_gene: .; j_gene: TRBJ2-7; v_gene: TRBV7-2; abundance: few; CDR3aa: CASSPAGGRYEQYF; CDR3nt: TGTGCCAGCAGCCCCGCCGGGGGTCGGTACGAGCAGTACTTC
d_gene: .; j_gene: TRBJ1-5; v_gene: TRBV7-9; abundance: few; CDR3aa: CASSLEGWPYSNQPQHF; CDR3nt: TGTGCCAGCAGCTTAGAAGGTTGGCCGTATAGCAATCAGCCCCAGCATTTT
d_gene: TRBD2; j_gene: TRBJ2-1; v_gene: TRBV19; abundance: many; CDR3aa: CASSTGLAGESYNEQFF; CDR3nt: TGTGCCAGTAGTACGGGACTAGCGGGAGAGAGCTACAATGAGCAGTTCTTC
d_gene: TRBD1; j_gene: TRBJ2-5; v_gene: TRBV7-9; abundance: few; CDR3aa: CASSPGGQGALETQYF; CDR3nt: TGTGCCAGCAGCCCGGGCGGACAGGGGGCTTTGGAGACCCAGTACTTC
d_gene: TRBD1; j_gene: TRBJ1-5; v_gene: TRBV4-1; abundance: many; CDR3aa: CASSQVPARGLGQPQHF; CDR3nt: TGCGCCAGCAGCCAAGTCCCCGCCAGGGGGCTGGGTCAGCCCCAGCATTTT
d_gene: TRBD1; j_gene: TRBJ2-4; v_gene: TRBV20-1; abundance: many; CDR3aa: CSAPQGARNIQYF; CDR3nt: TGCAGTGCGCCACAGGGGGCGAGAAACATTCAGTACTTC
d_gene: TRBD1; j_gene: TRBJ1-1; v_gene: TRBV27; abundance: many; CDR3aa: CASSSYRGLRTEAFF; CDR3nt: TGTGCCAGCAGTTCCTACAGGGGGCTGCGAACTGAAGCTTTCTTT
d_gene: TRBD2; j_gene: TRBJ2-5; v_gene: TRBV20-1; abundance: .; CDR3aa: CSANPAGGPETQYF; CDR3nt: TGCAGTGCTAACCCAGCGGGAGGGCCGGAGACCCAGTACTTC
d_gene: .; j_gene: TRBJ2-1; v_gene: TRBV7-9; abundance: .; CDR3aa: CASSPQPRTGSSYNEQFF; CDR3nt: TGTGCCAGCAGTCCCCAGCCTCGTACGGGAAGCTCCTACAATGAGCAGTTCTTC
d_gene: .; j_gene: TRBJ1-1; v_gene: TRBV27; abundance: many; CDR3aa: CASSLGPGSMAFF; CDR3nt: TGTGCCAGCAGTCTCGGGCCCGGCTCGATGGCTTTCTTT
d_gene: .; j_gene: TRBJ2-3; v_gene: TRBV5-1; abundance: many; CDR3aa: CASSRRGSSTDTQYF; CDR3nt: TGCGCCAGCTCCCGACGAGGGTCTAGCACAGATACGCAGTATTTT
d_gene: .; j_gene: TRBJ2-6; v_gene: TRBV27; abundance: .; CDR3aa: CASSLLTSSGANVLTF; CDR3nt: TGTGCCAGCAGTTTACTGACTTCCTCTGGGGCCAACGTCCTGACTTTC
d_gene: .; j_gene: TRBJ1-1; v_gene: TRBV7-9; abundance: few; CDR3aa: CASSLVTENTEAFF; CDR3nt: TGTGCCAGCAGCTTAGTGACGGAGAACACTGAAGCTTTCTTT
d_gene: .; j_gene: TRBJ1-6; v_gene: TRBV27; abundance: few; CDR3aa: CASSLSNFPENSPLHF; CDR3nt: TGTGCCAGCAGTTTATCGAATTTCCCAGAAAACTCACCCCTCCACTTT
d_gene: .; j_gene: TRBJ2-3; v_gene: TRBV10-3; abundance: .; CDR3aa: CAIRRDLSTDTQYF; CDR3nt: TGTGCCATCAGGAGGGACCTGAGCACAGATACGCAGTATTTT
d_gene: TRBD1; j_gene: TRBJ2-7; v_gene: TRBV3-1; abundance: .; CDR3aa: CASSSMTGNYEQYF; CDR3nt: TGTGCCAGCAGCTCTATGACAGGGAACTACGAGCAGTACTTC
d_gene: .; j_gene: TRBJ1-3; v_gene: TRBV5-1; abundance: many; CDR3aa: CASSLAGADSGNTIYF; CDR3nt: TGCGCCAGCAGCTTGGCAGGGGCAGACTCTGGAAACACCATATATTTT